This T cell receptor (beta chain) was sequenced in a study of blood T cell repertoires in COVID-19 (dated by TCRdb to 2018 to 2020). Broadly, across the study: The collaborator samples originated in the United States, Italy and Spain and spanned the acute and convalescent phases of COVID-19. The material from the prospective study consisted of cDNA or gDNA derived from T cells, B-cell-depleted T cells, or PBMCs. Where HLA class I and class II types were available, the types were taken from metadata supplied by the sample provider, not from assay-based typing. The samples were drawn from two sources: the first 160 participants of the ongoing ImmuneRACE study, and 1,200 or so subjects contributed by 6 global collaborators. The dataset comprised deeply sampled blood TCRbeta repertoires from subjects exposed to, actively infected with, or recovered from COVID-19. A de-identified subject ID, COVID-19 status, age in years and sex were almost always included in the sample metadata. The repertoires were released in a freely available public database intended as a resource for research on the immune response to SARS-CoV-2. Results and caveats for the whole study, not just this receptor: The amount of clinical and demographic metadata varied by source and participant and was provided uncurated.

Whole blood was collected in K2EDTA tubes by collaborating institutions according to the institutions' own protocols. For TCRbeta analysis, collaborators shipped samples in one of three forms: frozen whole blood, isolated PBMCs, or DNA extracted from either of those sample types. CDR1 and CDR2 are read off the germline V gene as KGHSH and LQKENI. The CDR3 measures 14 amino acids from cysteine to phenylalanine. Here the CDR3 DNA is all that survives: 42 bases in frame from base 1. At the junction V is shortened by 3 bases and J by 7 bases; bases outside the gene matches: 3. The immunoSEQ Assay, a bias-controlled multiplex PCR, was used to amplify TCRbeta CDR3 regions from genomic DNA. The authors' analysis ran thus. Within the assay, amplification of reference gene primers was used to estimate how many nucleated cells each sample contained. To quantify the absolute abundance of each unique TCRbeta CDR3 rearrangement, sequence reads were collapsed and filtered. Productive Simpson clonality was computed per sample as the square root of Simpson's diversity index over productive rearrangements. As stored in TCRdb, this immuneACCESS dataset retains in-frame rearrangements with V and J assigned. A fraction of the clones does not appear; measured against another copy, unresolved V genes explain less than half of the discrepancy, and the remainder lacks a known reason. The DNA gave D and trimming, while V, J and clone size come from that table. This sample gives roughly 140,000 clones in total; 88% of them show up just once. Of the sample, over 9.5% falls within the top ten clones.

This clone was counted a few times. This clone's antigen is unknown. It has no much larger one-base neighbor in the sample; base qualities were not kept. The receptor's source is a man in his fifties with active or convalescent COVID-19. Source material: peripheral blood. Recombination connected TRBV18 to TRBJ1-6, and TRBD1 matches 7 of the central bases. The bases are TGTGCCAGCTCACCGCCGGGACAGAATTCACCCCTCCACTTT. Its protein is CASSPPGQNSPLHF.